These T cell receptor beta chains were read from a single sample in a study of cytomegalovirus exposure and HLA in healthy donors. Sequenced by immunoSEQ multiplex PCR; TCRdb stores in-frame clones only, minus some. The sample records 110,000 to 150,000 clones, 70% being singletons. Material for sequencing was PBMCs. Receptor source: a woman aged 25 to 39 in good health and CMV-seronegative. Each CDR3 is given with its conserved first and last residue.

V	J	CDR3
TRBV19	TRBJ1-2	CASSGDRAHGYTF
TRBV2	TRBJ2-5	CASRSPRAGLQETQYF
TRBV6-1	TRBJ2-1	CASRALAGNEQFF
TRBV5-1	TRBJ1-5	CASSLSPEGNQPQHF
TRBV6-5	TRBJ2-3	CASSPTGLSTDTQYF
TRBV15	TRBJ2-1	CATSRDVGIDNEQFF
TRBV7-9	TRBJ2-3	CASSPLAPSTDTQYF
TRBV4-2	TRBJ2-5	CASSERLAGEETQYF
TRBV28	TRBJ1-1	CASSSWNTEAFF
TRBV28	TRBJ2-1	CASSWGQFGEQFF
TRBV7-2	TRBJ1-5	CASSLLQDQPQHF
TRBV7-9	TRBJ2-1	CASSPEFGGRGYNEQFF
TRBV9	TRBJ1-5	CASSVVRGKYQPQHF
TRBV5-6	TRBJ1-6	CASSLSRGVSSPLHF
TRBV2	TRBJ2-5	CASSELEETQYF
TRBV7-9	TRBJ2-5	CSSSFSGTGPQETQYF
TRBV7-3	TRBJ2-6	CASSLRRGPGANVLTF
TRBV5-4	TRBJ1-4	CASSLGGQGDEKLFF
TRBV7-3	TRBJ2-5	CASSLGSSSETQYF
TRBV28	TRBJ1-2	CASSSPEGLGGFTF
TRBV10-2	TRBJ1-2	CASSDRSRGGYTF
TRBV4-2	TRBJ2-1	CASSLNVQSNEQFF
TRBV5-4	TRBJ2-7	CASSWTGYTQKSYEQYF
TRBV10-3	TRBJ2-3	CAIRDSGGFSTDTQYF
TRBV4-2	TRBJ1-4	CASSQAASATNEKLFF
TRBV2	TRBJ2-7	CASSGTGGEQYF
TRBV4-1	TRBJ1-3	CASSQVGGPQGNTIYF
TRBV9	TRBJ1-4	CASSMGQGIDNEKLFF
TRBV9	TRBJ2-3	CASSVSSGRFQDTQYF
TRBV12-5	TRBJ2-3	CASLTGNTDTQYF
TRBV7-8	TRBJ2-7	CASSPPSTGDGQYF
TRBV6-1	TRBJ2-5	CASSEATGTQETQYF
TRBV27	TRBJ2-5	CASSRQGSGSEQYF
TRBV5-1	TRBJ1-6	CASSLGPGGNSPLHF